These 3 T cell receptor beta chains were all obtained from the same sample, sequenced in a study of shared clonotypes between healthy human individuals. This table comes from immunoSEQ multiplex PCR, and its TCRdb copy is limited to in-frame clones, with some not included. Of about 2.5 million clones in the sample, around 92% were seen once. Sequenced sample: naive CD4+ T cells from PBMCs. Documented subset: CD45RA+ positively selected. These receptors were obtained from a man younger than 35 in good health. Some clones in this sample may be carry-over from other donors' samples.

This chain links TRBV7-3 with TRBJ2-5, with 9 positions matching TRBD2. Germline CDR1 and CDR2: SGHTA and FQGTGA. V lost 5 bases, J lost 5 bases, and 12 bases stayed unmatched. The CDR3 spans 16 residues. In DNA form, the CDR3 reads TGTGCCAGCAGCCCGGGGAGCCTAGCGGGGATCGAGACCCAGTACTTC. Protein sequence: CASSPGSLAGIETQYF.

The genes are TRBV27 and TRBJ1-3; D is possibly TRBD1 (6 bases). Germline assignment: CDR1 MNHEY and CDR2 SMNVEV (reference sequence). V lost 5 bases, J lost 6 bases, and 20 bases lay in between. CDR3 length: 16 residues. The CDR3: CASSPRMIGGENTIYF. CDR3 DNA: TGTGCCAGCAGTCCCAGGATGATTGGGGGCGAAAACACCATATATTTT.

The chain has TRBV7-2 and TRBJ1-1; no firm D call. The CDR3 runs 14 residues. The V gene's germline CDR1 is SGHTA and CDR2 FQGNSA. V was trimmed by 1 base and J by 3 bases, leaving 9 bases between them. CDR3 residues: CASSLVVWDTEAFF. CDR3 in DNA: TGTGCCAGCAGCTTAGTGGTCTGGGACACTGAAGCTTTCTTT.